These 14 T cell receptor beta chains share one sample of origin, sequenced in a study of molecular identifiers for immune sequencing clone quantification. TCRdb independently ran MiXCR on the PCR reads; one entry per CDR3 protein. This table holds some 650,000 distinct CDR3 sequences, 20% found once. The sequencing input was naive CD8+ T cells from blood, with Jurkat cell RNA spiked in. Subset meaning: FACS-sorted CD8+CD4-CCR7+CD45RA+ naive T cells. All receptors derive from a human donor in good health. Some libraries in this study had Jurkat cell RNA spiked in.

The chain combines TRBV15 with TRBJ2-1; perhaps TRBD2 as D (6 bases). Per the germline V gene, CDR1 is LNHNV and CDR2 is YYDKDF (reference sequence). This CDR3 has 15 residues. V lost 0 bases to trimming and J lost 4 bases, with 10 bases between them. Written as DNA, the CDR3 is TGTGCCACCAGCAGAGAAGGCGGGGATTACAATGAGCAGTTCTTC. As protein: CATSREGGDYNEQFF.

This clonotype was counted ten times or more. V usage is TRBV7-9 and J usage is TRBJ2-1; the D gene is possibly TRBD1 (5 bases). The germline V and J ends were trimmed by 2 bases and 8 bases, with 16 bases remaining between them. From germline, CDR1 is SEHNR and CDR2 FQNEAQ (reference sequence). The CDR3 loop spans 15 amino acids. CDR3 sequence: CASSLTYSVRDEQFF. In nucleotides, the CDR3 is TGTGCCAGCAGCTTAACCTACTCTGTCAGGGATGAGCAGTTCTTC. The variable domain in full, completed from reference TRBV7-9 and TRBJ2-1, reads DTGVSQNPRHKITKRGQNVTFRCDPISEHNRLYWYRQTLGQGPEFLTYFQNEAQLEKSRLLSDRFSAERPKGSFSTLEIQRTEQGDSAMYLCASSLTYSVRDEQFFGPGTRLTVL.

This clonotype was detected many times. The gene calls are TRBV5-6 and TRBJ2-3; 10 positions agree with TRBD2. Looked up from germline, CDR1 is SGHDT and CDR2 is YYEEEE. This CDR3 contains 15 residues. The V segment lost 0 bases and the J segment 5 bases; nucleotides outside the gene matches: 3. This CDR3 reads CASSLGSSGRDTQYF. The CDR3 nucleotides are TGTGCCAGCAGCTTGGGGTCTAGCGGGAGAGATACGCAGTATTTT.

The J gene is TRBJ2-5, the V gene TRBV20-1, with 7 bases identical to TRBD2. Germline V lookup: CDR1 DFQATT, CDR2 SNEGSKA (reference sequence). The CDR3 covers 14 residues. V was pared by 3 bases and J by 5 bases, with 9 bases of the junction left unmatched. CDR3 nucleotides: TGCAGTGCTAGGAAGGAAGGGGAGGGGGAGACCCAGTACTTC. It specifies CSARKEGEGETQYF.

The sample holds a few counts of this clonotype. V is TRBV6-2 or TRBV6-3 and J is TRBJ2-1; no reliable D call. Germline V lookup: CDR1 MNHEY, CDR2 SVGEGT. The CDR3 totals 15 residues. Trimming shortened V by 2 bases and J by 2 bases, and 10 bases separated the two germline ends. CDR3 sequence reads: CASSYQAAAYNEQFF. CDR3 coding DNA: TGTGCCAGCAGTTACCAGGCGGCCGCCTACAATGAGCAGTTCTTC.

A few counts support this clonotype. The chain has TRBV20-1 and TRBJ2-1; the D is unclear. From germline, CDR1 is DFQATT and CDR2 SNEGSKA (reference sequence). V was clipped by 1 base and J by 0 bases, with 10 bases between them. The CDR3 sequence is 15 residues long. DNA for the CDR3: TGCAGTGCTAGAGGAACCGCAAGCTCCTACAATGAGCAGTTCTTC. Its translation: CSARGTASSYNEQFF.

Many counts were recorded for this clonotype. The junction and the germline gene differ at one end; a read error may be behind it. The chain recombines TRBV7-9 with TRBJ1-1, with D perhaps TRBD1 (5 bases). CDR3 length equals 13 residues. Germline values: CDR1 SEHNR, CDR2 FQNEAQ (reference sequence). CDR3 region: CASSLDRNPEAFF. The CDR3 DNA reads TGTGCCAGCAGCTTAGACAGGAACCCTGAAGCTTTCTTT.

In its sample, this clonotype was seen many times. The chain has TRBV6-2 or TRBV6-3 and TRBJ1-1, with TRBD1 matching 12 bases. The CDR3 has 17 residues. V gave up 7 bases and J gave up 5 bases; unmatched junction bases: 14. Germline assignment: CDR1 MNHEY and CDR2 SVGEGT. The CDR3 bases are TGTGCCAGCACCCCAGGTCCGGGACAGGGGGCGAAAACTGAAGCTTTCTTT. Amino acid sequence: CASTPGPGQGAKTEAFF.

This clonotype was found a few times. J is TRBJ2-7 and V is TRBV6-2 or TRBV6-3; D call uncertain. V was clipped by 0 bases and J by 1 base, with 13 bases between them. Germline V gene sequence: CDR1 MNHEY, CDR2 SVGEGT. The CDR3 runs to 16 residues. The CDR3 DNA follows: TGTGCCAGCAGTTACTCGCGGATAGGCTTATCCTACGAGCAGTACTTC. Translation: CASSYSRIGLSYEQYF.

This clonotype was seen repeatedly, ten times or more. The junction shows a germline mismatch at one end, possibly a read error. The rearrangement uses TRBV4-1 and TRBJ2-1; TRBD2 aligns across 9 bases. This CDR3 has 15 amino acids. Germline CDR1 is MGHRA and CDR2 is YSYEKL. The CDR3 DNA is TGCGCCAGCAGCCAACTTGCGGGGGGGTACAGTGAGCAGTTCTTC. This gives the protein CASSQLAGGYSEQFF.

V usage is TRBV5-6 and J usage is TRBJ2-7; 7 nucleotides line up with TRBD1. Germline-derived CDR1 and CDR2 are SGHDT and YYEEEE. This CDR3 spans 14 amino acids. The V gene end was trimmed by 4 bases and the J gene end by 6 bases; junction bases not matched to a gene: 10. The CDR3 is CASSRFGTDCEQYF. The CDR3 nucleotides are TGTGCCAGCAGCCGCTTCGGGACAGACTGCGAGCAGTACTTC.

This clonotype occurred many times. The genes are TRBV30 and TRBJ2-3; 7 bases agree with TRBD2. CDR3 length: 13 residues. Germline V gene sequence: CDR1 GTSNPN, CDR2 SVGIG (reference sequence). Trimming took 1 base from V and 6 from J; bases not matched to a gene: 4. CDR3 DNA sequence: TGTGCCTGGAGTGGAGCGGGAATGGATACGCAGTATTTT. Translation gives CAWSGAGMDTQYF.

This clonotype was observed at least ten times. This rearrangement joins TRBV27 to TRBJ1-1; possible D gene TRBD1, 5 bases. The CDR3 extends over 13 amino acids. Trimming removed 3 bases from V and 7 bases from J, with 12 bases in between. CDR1 and CDR2 (germline): MNHEY, SMNVEV (reference sequence). CDR3 nucleotides: TGTGCCAGCAGTTTCGGCAGTGGGGGTGAAGCTTTCTTT. As protein: CASSFGSGGEAFF.

This clonotype showed up many times. The chain has TRBV27 and TRBJ2-1; the match to TRBD2 covers 14 bases. Germline CDR1 reads MNHEY; CDR2 reads SMNVEV (reference sequence). The V and J ends lost 6 bases and 6 bases, in that order; junction bases with no gene match: 7. The CDR3 length is 16 residues. In DNA form, the CDR3 reads TGTGCCAGCAGGCCCGGGACTAGCGGGAGAAGCAATGAGCAGTTCTTC. Translation: CASRPGTSGRSNEQFF.